The rows below give T cell receptor beta chains drawn from one sample of a study of T cell changes during pregnancy in multiple sclerosis. TCRdb's table, derived via immunoSEQ multiplex PCR, lists solely in-frame clones and lacks some. Of 10,000 to 15,000 clones listed, under 90% are singletons. Material: CD8+ T cells from peripheral blood mononuclear cells, obtained after pregnancy. Receptor source: a female donor in good health, enrolled as a control in a pregnancy study. Both conserved end residues are part of each CDR3. A D gene is named only where the DNA matches it firmly. The size field is filled for only some rows; it gives once, few, many or a size class.

clone size	J gene	V gene	D gene	CDR3 protein	CDR3 DNA
NA	TRBJ2-7	TRBV7-9	NA	CASSARTGKVYEQYF	TGTGCCAGCAGCGCTCGAACAGGGAAGGTCTACGAGCAGTACTTC
NA	TRBJ2-1	TRBV10-1	TRBD2	CARRLAGIYNEQFF	TGCGCCAGACGACTAGCGGGAATTTACAATGAGCAGTTCTTC
NA	TRBJ1-2	TRBV5-8	NA	CASSRQRIGYGYTF	TGTGCCAGCAGCCGACAGAGGATAGGGTATGGCTACACCTTC
NA	TRBJ2-3	TRBV4-1	TRBD2	CASSQGPGLAGELTDTQYF	TGCGCCAGCAGCCAAGGACCGGGACTAGCGGGGGAGTTGACAGATACGCAGTATTTT
NA	TRBJ2-1	TRBV9	TRBD2	CASSVASGSNNEQFF	TGTGCCAGCAGCGTAGCCAGCGGGAGCAACAATGAGCAGTTCTTC
once	TRBJ2-5	TRBV9	TRBD2	CASSSVAGGHETQYF	TGTGCCAGCAGCTCAGTAGCGGGGGGTCATGAGACCCAGTACTTC
NA	TRBJ2-2	TRBV10-2	NA	CASSETGYTGELFF	TGCGCCAGCAGTGAGACAGGTTACACCGGGGAGCTGTTTTTT
NA	TRBJ2-7	TRBV7-6	TRBD1	CASSSGQGMDEQYF	TGTGCCAGCAGTTCGGGACAGGGAATGGACGAGCAGTACTTC
NA	TRBJ1-2	TRBV14	TRBD1	CASSQGSMDRAGDGYTF	TGTGCCAGCAGCCAAGGTTCTATGGACAGGGCGGGCGATGGCTACACCTTC
NA	TRBJ2-3	TRBV2	TRBD2	CASSQTSGGRDTQYF	TGTGCCAGCAGTCAGACTAGCGGGGGCCGGGATACGCAGTATTTT
NA	TRBJ1-2	TRBV2	NA	CASNEGEIGYGYTF	TGTGCCAGCAACGAAGGAGAGATTGGCTATGGCTACACCTTC
NA	TRBJ2-1	TRBV15	TRBD2	CATSSGGSEPNEQFF	TGTGCCACCAGCAGCGGGGGGTCCGAGCCGAATGAGCAGTTCTTC
few	TRBJ2-1	TRBV6-4	NA	CASSDESGAYNEQFF	TGTGCCAGCAGTGACGAATCAGGGGCCTACAATGAGCAGTTCTTC
medium-sized	TRBJ2-1	TRBV6-4	TRBD2	CASSDASGTNNEQFF	TGTGCCAGCAGTGACGCTAGCGGGACCAACAATGAGCAGTTCTTC
NA	TRBJ2-5	TRBV28	TRBD1	CASSSHGQGGGETQYF	TGTGCCAGCAGTTCTCACGGACAGGGAGGAGGGGAGACCCAGTACTTC
few	TRBJ2-7	TRBV5-4	NA	CASSLTGPSYEQYF	TGTGCCAGCAGCTTGACGGGTCCCTCCTACGAGCAGTACTTC
once	TRBJ2-1	TRBV5-4	NA	CASSLSVGAGDEQFF	TGTGCCAGCAGCTTGTCGGTGGGGGCCGGAGATGAGCAGTTCTTC
few	TRBJ2-7	TRBV5-4	TRBD2	CASSEGLAGVYEQYF	TGTGCCAGCAGCGAGGGACTAGCGGGGGTATACGAGCAGTACTTC
NA	TRBJ2-5	TRBV18	TRBD1	CASSPLGGLVQETQYF	TGTGCCAGCTCACCTCTAGGGGGCCTAGTACAAGAGACCCAGTACTTC
NA	TRBJ2-5	TRBV29-1	NA	CSVSGDGETQYF	TGCAGCGTTTCGGGGGACGGGGAGACCCAGTACTTC
once	TRBJ2-7	TRBV10-2	NA	CASSAAEFYEQYF	TGCGCCAGCAGTGCCGCGGAATTCTACGAGCAGTACTTC
NA	TRBJ2-5	TRBV19	TRBD2	CASRSGGMETQYF	TGTGCCAGCAGAAGCGGGGGAATGGAGACCCAGTACTTC
NA	TRBJ2-1	TRBV5-6	TRBD1	CASSPGQGEDEQFF	TGTGCCAGCAGCCCGGGACAGGGGGAGGATGAGCAGTTCTTC
NA	TRBJ2-2	TRBV7-9	TRBD2	CASSLAGAGGFYTGELFF	TGTGCCAGCAGCTTAGCCGGAGCGGGAGGGTTCTACACCGGGGAGCTGTTTTTT
NA	TRBJ2-7	TRBV7-9	NA	CASRTGISYEQYF	TGTGCCAGCAGAACAGGGATCTCCTACGAGCAGTACTTC
NA	TRBJ2-1	TRBV4-3	NA	CASSQDGSLRGYNEQFF	TGCGCCAGCAGCCAAGATGGTTCGTTACGGGGGTACAATGAGCAGTTCTTC
NA	TRBJ2-2	TRBV28	NA	CASSHRPTAANTGELFF	TGTGCCAGCAGCCACAGACCGACAGCCGCGAACACCGGGGAGCTGTTTTTT
once	TRBJ2-5	TRBV7-9	NA	CASSLVLVGETQYF	TGTGCCAGCAGCTTAGTCCTAGTTGGGGAGACCCAGTACTTC
NA	TRBJ2-3	TRBV5-8	TRBD2	CASSRHGGVSTDTQYF	TGTGCCAGCAGCCGCCATGGGGGGGTTAGCACAGATACGCAGTATTTT
NA	TRBJ2-3	TRBV6-5	TRBD2	CASSTTAGVADTRYF	TGTGCCAGCAGCACCACTGCGGGAGTAGCAGATACGCGGTATTTT
NA	TRBJ1-1	TRBV7-3	NA	CASSHFLNTEAFF	TGTGCCAGCAGCCACTTTTTGAACACTGAAGCTTTCTTT
NA	TRBJ2-1	TRBV4-1	NA	CASSQELGQALRGEQFF	TGCGCCAGCAGCCAAGAGCTTGGTCAGGCCCTCAGGGGTGAGCAGTTCTTC
NA	TRBJ2-7	TRBV30	TRBD1	CAWRDRGGDEQYF	TGTGCCTGGAGGGACAGGGGTGGCGACGAGCAGTACTTC
once	TRBJ1-1	TRBV10-3	TRBD1	CAISGDRGYEMNTEAFF	TGTGCCATCAGTGGGGACAGGGGCTACGAAATGAACACTGAAGCTTTCTTT
once	TRBJ2-2	TRBV7-6	TRBD2	CASSSYLAGVNTGELFF	TGTGCCAGCAGCTCTTACTTAGCGGGGGTGAACACCGGGGAGCTGTTTTTT
medium-sized	TRBJ2-2	TRBV4-2	NA	CASSLLEGGGTGELFF	TGTGCCAGCAGCCTGCTTGAGGGGGGGGGCACCGGGGAGCTGTTTTTT
NA	TRBJ2-7	TRBV21-1	NA	CASSNNSRGCTSYEQYF	TGTGCCAGCAGCAATAATAGCCGGGGGTGTACCTCCTACGAGCAGTACTTC
NA	TRBJ2-7	TRBV4-1	TRBD2	CASSQTSGSYYEQYF	TGCGCCAGCAGCCAGACTAGCGGGAGTTACTACGAGCAGTACTTC
NA	TRBJ1-5	TRBV2	NA	CASRMSGLAPQHF	TGTGCCAGCAGAATGAGCGGTCTAGCGCCCCAGCATTTT
once	TRBJ2-3	TRBV19	TRBD2	CASSINLAGPTDTQYF	TGTGCCAGTAGTATAAATCTAGCGGGTCCCACAGATACGCAGTATTTT
NA	TRBJ2-3	TRBV6-5	NA	CASSYKIQGTDTQYF	TGTGCCAGCAGTTACAAGATCCAGGGTACAGATACGCAGTATTTT
once	TRBJ2-1	TRBV6-5	TRBD1	CASSYSDRYNEQFF	TGTGCCAGCAGTTACTCGGACAGGTACAATGAGCAGTTCTTC
NA	TRBJ2-1	TRBV27	NA	CASSFDRQTYNEQFF	TGTGCCAGCAGTTTCGACAGGCAGACCTACAATGAGCAGTTCTTC
NA	TRBJ2-2	TRBV14	TRBD2	CASSLLAGGAGELFF	TGTGCCAGCAGCCTACTAGCGGGGGGGGCCGGGGAGCTGTTTTTT
NA	TRBJ1-3	TRBV4-1	NA	CASSQVAGARNTIYF	TGCGCCAGCAGCCAAGTGGCGGGGGCTAGAAACACCATATATTTT
NA	TRBJ2-2	TRBV7-9	TRBD1	CASSPKGTGDTGELFF	TGTGCCAGCAGCCCAAAGGGGACAGGGGACACCGGGGAGCTGTTTTTT